These 30 T cell receptor beta chains originate from one sample sequenced in a study of vaccination and CD4 T cells after COVID-19. Sequenced with the Oncomine TCR Beta short-read assay was DNA taken from cultured CD4+ T cells. Cultured CD4+ T cells yielded the extracted genomic DNA. TCRdb re-analysed the PCR reads in MiXCR, keeping a single row per CDR3 protein. This repertoire shows about 11,000 distinct CDR3 sequences, around 30% found once; its top ten account for 15% to 20%. These receptors' targets are unknown. Treatment here: roughly 10-day PBMC culture with coronavirus spike peptide pools or control peptides (ViraFEST assay). Before the COVID-19 pandemic (2011-2018), CD4+ T cells were obtained from the unexposed donor. The material sequenced was CD4+ T cells from blood, cultured in vitro. These TCRs come from a human donor in good health.

This clonotype was observed a handful of times. The genes are TRBV28 and TRBJ2-2; 9 nucleotides agree with TRBD2. Trimming at V came to 3 bases and at J to 3 bases, leaving 5 bases not matched to a gene. The V gene's germline CDR1 is MDHEN and CDR2 SYDVKM. This CDR3 comprises 16 residues. CDR3 protein: CASSFLAGTDTGELFF. DNA for the CDR3: TGTGCCAGCAGTTTTCTAGCGGGGACGGACACCGGGGAGCTGTTTTTT.

The V call is TRBV10-3, the J call TRBJ2-7; tentatively, D is TRBD1 (7 bases). The V and J ends lost 7 bases and 1 base respectively, with 14 bases between them. The CDR3 contains 14 residues. Per the germline V gene, CDR1 is ENHRY and CDR2 is SYGVKD. The CDR3 region has the DNA TGTGCCATCACCGAGACAGGGACTTCCTACGAGCAGTACTTC. It is translated as CAITETGTSYEQYF.

The sample holds a few counts of this clonotype. The V and J genes are TRBV7-3 and TRBJ2-3; 8 positions agree with TRBD2. The germline CDR1 and CDR2 sequences are SGHTA and FQGTGA. V lost 6 bases and J lost 4; bases outside the gene matches: 12. The CDR3 consists of 16 residues. This CDR3 reads CASSRFLAGIADTQYF. In nucleotides, the CDR3 is TGTGCCAGCAGTCGTTTTCTAGCGGGTATCGCAGATACGCAGTATTTT. The whole variable domain, remainder taken from reference TRBV7-3 and TRBJ2-3, is GAGVSQTPSNKVTEKGKYVELRCDPISGHTALYWYRQSLGQGPEFLIYFQGTGAADDSGLPNDRFFAVRPEGSVSTLKIQRTERGDSAVYLCASSRFLAGIADTQYFGPGTRLTVL.

The chain couples TRBV20-1 to TRBJ2-1, with 13 bases fitting TRBD2. This CDR3 has 14 amino acids. Germline loops: CDR1 DFQATT, CDR2 SNEGSKA (reference sequence). After removal of 4 bases from V and 6 bases from J, the junction contained 3 bases not matched to a gene. The DNA for the CDR3 is TGCAGTGCTACCCGGACTAGCGGGAGCAATGAGCAGTTCTTC. Amino acid sequence: CSATRTSGSNEQFF.

The chain combines TRBV11-3 with TRBJ2-7, with D possibly called TRBD1 or TRBD2 (5 bases each). The CDR3 runs to 15 residues. V lost 5 bases to trimming and J lost 6 bases, with 20 bases between them. Germline assignment: CDR1 SGHNT and CDR2 YENEEA. CDR3 loop: CASSPRDLEPVEQYF. CDR3 nucleotide sequence: TGTGCCAGCAGCCCCCGGGACCTAGAACCTGTCGAGCAGTACTTC.

The chain is built from TRBV4-3 and TRBJ2-2; no definite D call. Trimming stripped 4 bases from V and 2 bases from J, with 5 bases between. Germline-derived CDR1 and CDR2 are LGHNA and YSLEER. The CDR3 covers 13 residues. The CDR3 region is CASSRSNTGELFF. As DNA, the CDR3 is TGCGCCAGCAGCCGAAGTAACACCGGGGAGCTGTTTTTT.

The CDR3 here is CASSSGRGMNTEAFF. The CDR3 region has the DNA TGTGCCAGCAGCTCGGGGAGGGGAATGAACACTGAAGCTTTCTTT. The gene calls are TRBV11-2 and TRBJ1-1; D might be TRBD1 (5 bases). CDR3 length equals 15 residues. Trimming shortened V by 4 bases and J by 0 bases, and 12 bases separated the two germline ends. Germline values: CDR1 SGHAT, CDR2 FQNNGV. The variable domain in full, completed from reference TRBV11-2 and TRBJ1-1, reads EAGVAQSPRYKIIEKRQSVAFWCNPISGHATLYWYQQILGQGPKLLIQFQNNGVVDDSQLPKDRFSAERLKGVDSTLKIQPAKLEDSAVYLCASSSGRGMNTEAFFGQGTRLTVV.

The chain employs TRBV6-1 and TRBJ2-7; D is unresolved. V was clipped by 3 bases and J by 2 bases, with 17 bases between them. The CDR3 is 16 amino acids. The germline CDR1 and CDR2 sequences are MNHNS and SASEGT. CDR3 sequence: CASSDRSPLTAYEQYF. CDR3 nucleotide sequence: TGTGCCAGCAGTGATAGGAGCCCATTGACGGCCTACGAGCAGTACTTC.

This rearrangement joins TRBV10-3 to TRBJ2-7; tentative D call: TRBD2 (5 bases). Germline loops: CDR1 ENHRY, CDR2 SYGVKD. Trimming took off 10 bases at V and 2 bases at J, with 9 bases between the two ends. The CDR3 has 11 residues. CDR3 amino acids: CATEGTYEQYF. CDR3 coding DNA: TGTGCCACCGAGGGTACCTACGAGCAGTACTTC.

This clonotype is labeled as medium-sized. The V call is TRBV20-1, the J call TRBJ1-5, with D possibly TRBD1 on 6 matching bases. CDR3 length: 15 amino acids. Between the trimmed V and J ends, which lost 6 bases and 4 bases, there was a span of 19 bases. The germline gives CDR1 DFQATT, CDR2 SNEGSKA (reference sequence). The CDR3 loop is CSAQKQGRGNQPQHF. The CDR3 coding sequence is TGCAGTGCCCAAAAACAGGGCAGAGGAAATCAGCCCCAGCATTTT.

This clonotype rates as medium-sized. The chain combines TRBV6-2 or TRBV6-3 with TRBJ1-2; perhaps TRBD1 as D (6 bases). The CDR3 is 14 residues long. Per germline, CDR1 MNHEY and CDR2 SVGEGT. V was shortened by 6 bases and J by 1 base, with 12 bases between the two germline ends. The CDR3 loop is CASSRGSGNYGYTF. CDR3 sequence (DNA): TGTGCCAGCAGCAGGGGTTCGGGTAACTATGGCTACACCTTC.

The gene calls are TRBV7-9 and TRBJ2-7; 10 bases line up with TRBD2. CDR3 length: 13 residues. V lost 4 bases, J lost 3 bases, and 0 bases stayed unmatched. Germline V gives CDR1 SEHNR, CDR2 FQNEAQ (reference sequence). As DNA, the CDR3 is TGTGCCAGCAGCTGGACTAGCGGCTACGAGCAGTACTTC. This encodes CASSWTSGYEQYF.

This clonotype was detected only a few times. The CDR3 nucleotides read TGCAGTGCACTCACTAGCGGGAGGAGAACCGGGGAGCTGTTTTTT. Its translation: CSALTSGRRTGELFF. The chain couples TRBV20-1 to TRBJ2-2; the match to TRBD2 covers 12 bases. After removal of 6 bases from V and 5 bases from J, the junction contained 7 bases not matched to a gene. The CDR3 is 15 amino acids. Germline assignment: CDR1 DFQATT and CDR2 SNEGSKA (reference sequence).

V and J are TRBV5-1 and TRBJ2-6; no firm D call. Germline CDR1 and CDR2: SGHRS and YFSETQ. Deletions cut 0 bases from V and 0 bases from J, with 10 bases between. The CDR3 covers 17 residues. The DNA for the CDR3 is TGCGCCAGCAGCTTGGGGGGTACACTCTCTGGGGCCAACGTCCTGACTTTC. As protein: CASSLGGTLSGANVLTF.

This clonotype is labeled as medium-sized. This chain connects TRBV20-1 to TRBJ1-2, with D uncertain. The CDR3 has 14 amino acids. V shed 1 base and J shed 7 bases, with 16 bases lying between them. Germline V gene lookup returns CDR1 DFQATT and CDR2 SNEGSKA (reference sequence). The CDR3 loop reads CSARAEDERGGYTF. Written as DNA, the CDR3 is TGCAGTGCTAGAGCTGAGGACGAGCGGGGTGGCTACACCTTC.

The rearrangement uses TRBV6-1 and TRBJ2-4; 7 nucleotides line up with TRBD2. Looked up from germline, CDR1 is MNHNS and CDR2 is SASEGT. There are 13 residues in the CDR3. With 2 bases clipped from V and 8 bases from J, the junction kept 3 bases outside the gene matches. CDR3 DNA: TGTGCCAGCAGTGAACAGCGGGGTGACATTCAGTACTTC. Translation gives CASSEQRGDIQYF.

The chain joins TRBV20-1 to TRBJ2-1; 8 bases match TRBD2. Germline CDR1 reads DFQATT; CDR2 reads SNEGSKA (reference sequence). The junction had 11 bases not matched to a gene; V was cut back by 0 bases and J by 4 bases. This CDR3 spans 17 amino acids. CDR3 protein: CSARDYSGTAGYNEQFF. The CDR3 nucleotides read TGCAGTGCTAGAGACTATAGCGGGACGGCGGGTTACAATGAGCAGTTCTTC.

The chain carries TRBV2 and TRBJ1-5; weak D call: TRBD1 (5 bases). This CDR3 comprises 13 residues. The V gene's germline CDR1 is SNHLY and CDR2 FYNNEI. V lost 4 bases to trimming and J lost 8 bases, with 12 bases between them. The chain's CDR3 is CASSGTGQKPQHF. The DNA for the CDR3 is TGTGCCAGCAGTGGTACAGGCCAGAAGCCCCAGCATTTT.

The chain recombines TRBV5-4 with TRBJ2-7; 7 bases align to TRBD1. Germline V gives CDR1 SGHNT, CDR2 YYREEE (reference sequence). CDR3 size: 14 residues. V lost 2 bases and J lost 6; bases outside the gene matches: 8. The CDR3 loop is CASSLQGPVGEQYF. In DNA form, the CDR3 reads TGTGCCAGCAGCTTACAGGGGCCAGTCGGCGAGCAGTACTTC.

This clonotype was counted between two and nine times. The chain combines TRBV19 with TRBJ2-7; D is perhaps TRBD1 (6 bases). The CDR3 consists of 15 residues. Trimming stripped 4 bases from V and 3 bases from J, with 16 bases between. Germline assignment: CDR1 LNHDA and CDR2 SQIVND (reference sequence). CDR3 sequence: CASSTTLDSGYEQYF. For the CDR3, the DNA is TGTGCCAGTAGTACCACCCTGGACAGTGGCTACGAGCAGTACTTC.

The rearrangement joins TRBV19 to TRBJ1-1; unclear D gene. This CDR3 contains 15 residues. The V end was cut by 3 bases, the J end by 4 bases, with 15 bases between. Looked up from germline, CDR1 is LNHDA and CDR2 is SQIVND (reference sequence). The CDR3 reads CASSIPPGRGTEAFF. The CDR3 region has the DNA TGTGCCAGTAGTATCCCCCCCGGGCGAGGCACTGAAGCTTTCTTT.

The chain combines TRBV7-2 with TRBJ2-2; D call uncertain. From germline, CDR1 is SGHTA and CDR2 FQGNSA. The CDR3 is 14 residues long. Trimming cost V 4 bases and J 6 bases, with 12 bases left between them. CDR3 residues: CASSYNPAPGELFF. DNA for the CDR3: TGTGCCAGCAGCTACAACCCGGCACCCGGGGAGCTGTTTTTT.

V usage is TRBV27 and J usage is TRBJ1-1; D gene ambiguous. The CDR3 loop spans 17 amino acids. Germline V lookup: CDR1 MNHEY, CDR2 SMNVEV (reference sequence). Trimming stripped 5 bases from V and 1 base from J, with 20 bases between. CDR3 DNA: TGTGCCAGCAGTACCCCCGGGAGCAGGAGGGCGAACACTGAAGCTTTCTTT. Translation: CASSTPGSRRANTEAFF.

This clonotype appeared a few times. CDR3 sequence: CSAKSGGRNEQFF. CDR3 DNA sequence: TGCAGTGCTAAGAGCGGGGGGCGGAATGAGCAGTTCTTC. This sequence joins TRBV20-1 and TRBJ2-1, with 9 bases that match TRBD2. Germline values: CDR1 DFQATT, CDR2 SNEGSKA (reference sequence). The CDR3 length is 13 residues. Germline trimming cut 4 bases from V and 7 bases from J; bases unmatched to any gene: 5.

This clonotype turned up a few times. The chain combines TRBV7-3 with TRBJ2-5; D remains ambiguous. The V end was cut by 4 bases, the J end by 2 bases, with 8 bases between. This CDR3 spans 13 amino acids. Germline assignment: CDR1 SGHTA and CDR2 FQGTGA. This chain's CDR3 is CASSSTPQETQYF. The CDR3, as DNA: TGTGCCAGCAGCTCGACTCCGCAAGAGACCCAGTACTTC.

This clonotype is deemed medium-sized. The chain uses TRBV6-1 and TRBJ1-2, with 7 bases fitting TRBD1. Germline CDR1 MNHNS, CDR2 SASEGT. Trimming cost V 1 base and J 5 bases; bases outside gene matches: 7. This CDR3 has 15 residues. The CDR3, as DNA: TGTGCCAGCAGTGAAGAAGGGGACAGTAGTTATGGCTACACCTTC. Its translation is CASSEEGDSSYGYTF.

By its share, this clonotype is medium-sized. This chain uses TRBV20-1 with TRBJ1-5; D possibly corresponds to TRBD1 (6 bases). Germline CDR1 DFQATT, CDR2 SNEGSKA (reference sequence). The CDR3 has 13 amino acids. V was cut by 6 bases and J by 7 bases, with 16 bases left in between. The CDR3 is CSAERGKGQPQHF. CDR3 bases: TGCAGTGCCGAGAGGGGGAAAGGGCAGCCCCAGCATTTT.

The chain recombines TRBV6-1 with TRBJ2-6, with a tentative D call TRBD2 (6 bases). V was cut by 3 bases and J by 2 bases, with 8 bases left in between. CDR1 and CDR2 from the germline V gene are MNHNS and SASEGT. The CDR3 is 15 residues long. The CDR3 reads CASSDGGAGANVLTF. The CDR3 DNA reads TGTGCCAGCAGTGATGGCGGGGCTGGGGCCAACGTCCTGACTTTC.

The chain employs TRBV28 and TRBJ1-5; no reliable D call. V shed 0 bases and J shed 7 bases, with 4 bases lying between them. The germline V gene has CDR1 MDHEN and CDR2 SYDVKM. CDR3 length: 12 residues. CDR3 in DNA: TGTGCCAGCAGTTTATGGCAGCAGCCCCAGCATTTT. Translated, it gives CASSLWQQPQHF.

V gene TRBV28 combines with J gene TRBJ2-3; 9 positions agree with TRBD2. Per the germline V gene, CDR1 is MDHEN and CDR2 is SYDVKM. The CDR3 runs 14 residues. V gave up 6 bases and J gave up 3 bases; unmatched junction bases: 4. Here the CDR3 DNA reads TGTGCCAGCAGCTTCCTAGCGGGGACAGATACGCAGTATTTT. Amino acids: CASSFLAGTDTQYF.